These T cell receptor beta chains were read from a single sample in a study of OX40 agonist ivuxolimab in advanced cancers. Generated by immunoSEQ multiplex PCR, the TCRdb table keeps only in-frame clones and is missing some. The data hold 35,000 to 45,000 clones, with about 90% observed a single time. The sequencing used CD4+ or CD8+ T cells sorted from blood, collected in a trial of the OX40 agonist ivuxolimab. Receptors originate from an adult with an advanced solid tumor such as melanoma, head and neck, liver or kidney cancer. Each CDR3 is given with its conserved first and last residue. Fields, in order: J gene, clone size, D gene, V gene, CDR3 DNA, CDR3 protein. A D gene is named only where the DNA matches it firmly. Expanded clones get a size class; other rows say once, few or many, or leave the size out.

j_gene: TRBJ1-5; abundance: NA; d_gene: NA; v_gene: TRBV7-6; CDR3nt: TGTGCCAGCAGCTTAGGGGCAGGCCTCCGACAGCCCCAGCATTTT; CDR3aa: CASSLGAGLRQPQHF
j_gene: TRBJ2-7; abundance: NA; d_gene: NA; v_gene: TRBV11-3; CDR3nt: TGTGCCAGCAGCTTAGAAGGGGAAGGGGACGAGCAGTACTTC; CDR3aa: CASSLEGEGDEQYF
j_gene: TRBJ1-2; abundance: NA; d_gene: NA; v_gene: TRBV19; CDR3nt: TGTGCCAGTAGTATCGGGGGATCCGGGGACTATGGCTACACCTTC; CDR3aa: CASSIGGSGDYGYTF
j_gene: TRBJ1-6; abundance: once; d_gene: NA; v_gene: TRBV28; CDR3nt: TGTGCCAGCAGCACCCTAGAACAGGCAGGGAGACCCCTCCACTTT; CDR3aa: CASSTLEQAGRPLHF
j_gene: TRBJ2-1; abundance: once; d_gene: NA; v_gene: TRBV15; CDR3nt: TGTGCCACCAGCAGGGAGGAAAACAATGAGCAGTTCTTC; CDR3aa: CATSREENNEQFF
j_gene: TRBJ1-2; abundance: NA; d_gene: TRBD1; v_gene: TRBV6-1; CDR3nt: TGTGCCAGCAGTGATACCCCAACAGGGGGCGGCTACACCTTC; CDR3aa: CASSDTPTGGGYTF
j_gene: TRBJ2-7; abundance: NA; d_gene: NA; v_gene: TRBV2; CDR3nt: TGTGCCAGTTTTGAAGGGAGGCCCTACGAGCAGTACTTC; CDR3aa: CASFEGRPYEQYF
j_gene: TRBJ2-3; abundance: NA; d_gene: NA; v_gene: TRBV20-1; CDR3nt: TGCAGTGCTAGCACAGATACGCAGTATTTT; CDR3aa: CSASTDTQYF
j_gene: TRBJ1-3; abundance: NA; d_gene: NA; v_gene: TRBV11-3; CDR3nt: TGTGCCAGCACCTTAACTGGAAACACCATATATTTT; CDR3aa: CASTLTGNTIYF
j_gene: TRBJ2-1; abundance: NA; d_gene: TRBD2; v_gene: TRBV6-1; CDR3nt: TGTGCCAGCAGTCCCGGGAGCGGGAGGCACAATGAGCAGTTCTTC; CDR3aa: CASSPGSGRHNEQFF
j_gene: TRBJ1-5; abundance: once; d_gene: NA; v_gene: TRBV28; CDR3nt: TGTGCCAGCAGTTTAACTCAGCCCCAGCATTTT; CDR3aa: CASSLTQPQHF
j_gene: TRBJ1-5; abundance: NA; d_gene: NA; v_gene: TRBV29-1; CDR3nt: TGCAGCGTTGAATTACAAAGGGCACGCAATCAGCCCCAGCATTTT; CDR3aa: CSVELQRARNQPQHF
j_gene: TRBJ2-1; abundance: once; d_gene: TRBD2; v_gene: TRBV4-2; CDR3nt: TGTGCCAGCAGCCAAGAAGCGGGAGTGGGGCCTAATGAGCAGTTCTTC; CDR3aa: CASSQEAGVGPNEQFF
j_gene: TRBJ2-1; abundance: NA; d_gene: NA; v_gene: TRBV7-3; CDR3nt: TGTGCCAGCAGGCTCTTTCCGGGACCATACAATGAGCAGTTCTTC; CDR3aa: CASRLFPGPYNEQFF
j_gene: TRBJ2-7; abundance: NA; d_gene: NA; v_gene: TRBV14; CDR3nt: TGTGCCAGCAATCCCGAGGGGTCGTTTCAACCCCAGTACTTC; CDR3aa: CASNPEGSFQPQYF
j_gene: TRBJ2-1; abundance: NA; d_gene: TRBD2; v_gene: TRBV29-1; CDR3nt: TGCAGCGTTGATAGCGGGAGGGCCAATGAGCAGTTCTTC; CDR3aa: CSVDSGRANEQFF
j_gene: TRBJ2-7; abundance: once; d_gene: TRBD2; v_gene: TRBV11-3; CDR3nt: TGTGCCAGCAGCCCGCAGCGGGGTGAGCAGTACTTC; CDR3aa: CASSPQRGEQYF
j_gene: TRBJ1-5; abundance: NA; d_gene: TRBD1; v_gene: TRBV6-5; CDR3nt: TGTGCCAGCAGACGGACAGGGCGAAATCAGCCCCAGCATTTT; CDR3aa: CASRRTGRNQPQHF
j_gene: TRBJ2-5; abundance: once; d_gene: NA; v_gene: TRBV18; CDR3nt: TGTGCCAGCTCACCTACCCTCCAAGAGACCCAGTACTTC; CDR3aa: CASSPTLQETQYF
j_gene: TRBJ2-2; abundance: NA; d_gene: TRBD2; v_gene: TRBV27; CDR3nt: TGTGCCAGCAGTTTGACTAGCGAAACCGGGGAGCTGTTTTTT; CDR3aa: CASSLTSETGELFF
j_gene: TRBJ2-7; abundance: NA; d_gene: NA; v_gene: TRBV6-5; CDR3nt: TGTGCCAGCAGTTTACATAGGAGACCCTACGAGCAGTACTTC; CDR3aa: CASSLHRRPYEQYF
j_gene: TRBJ2-7; abundance: NA; d_gene: NA; v_gene: TRBV7-2; CDR3nt: TGTGCCAGCAGCCTGCCTAGGGCTAATCGGGACGAGCAGTACTTC; CDR3aa: CASSLPRANRDEQYF
j_gene: TRBJ2-5; abundance: NA; d_gene: NA; v_gene: TRBV30; CDR3nt: TGTGCCTGGCCTTTTAGCGGCCCCGAAGAGACCCAGTACTTC; CDR3aa: CAWPFSGPEETQYF
j_gene: TRBJ2-1; abundance: NA; d_gene: NA; v_gene: TRBV10-1; CDR3nt: TGCGCCAGCAGTGAGCGGCTAGCGAGTGCCTACAATGAGCAGTTCTTC; CDR3aa: CASSERLASAYNEQFF
j_gene: TRBJ2-2; abundance: NA; d_gene: NA; v_gene: TRBV18; CDR3nt: TGTGCCAGCTCACCGGTGATAATCGGCACCGGGGAGCTGTTTTTT; CDR3aa: CASSPVIIGTGELFF
j_gene: TRBJ1-4; abundance: NA; d_gene: NA; v_gene: TRBV27; CDR3nt: TGTGCCAGCAGTACCTCAACTAATGAAAAACTGTTTTTT; CDR3aa: CASSTSTNEKLFF
j_gene: TRBJ2-2; abundance: NA; d_gene: NA; v_gene: TRBV10-3; CDR3nt: TGTGCCATCAGTGGTGGGGGGAGCACCGGGGAGCTGTTTTTT; CDR3aa: CAISGGGSTGELFF
j_gene: TRBJ2-1; abundance: NA; d_gene: NA; v_gene: TRBV9; CDR3nt: TGTGCCAGCAGCGTGAGCGGACTTAACAATGAGCAGTTCTTC; CDR3aa: CASSVSGLNNEQFF
j_gene: TRBJ2-3; abundance: NA; d_gene: NA; v_gene: TRBV4-1; CDR3nt: TGCGCCAGCAGCCAGGGCCTTTGGTTGGCGCAGTATTTT; CDR3aa: CASSQGLWLAQYF
j_gene: TRBJ1-4; abundance: NA; d_gene: NA; v_gene: TRBV28; CDR3nt: TGTGCCAGCAGTGAAGGGGGTATGGCTGAAAAACTGTTTTTT; CDR3aa: CASSEGGMAEKLFF
j_gene: TRBJ2-7; abundance: NA; d_gene: NA; v_gene: TRBV7-2; CDR3nt: TGTGCCAGCAGCTCGGGATTCTCCTACGAGCAGTACTTC; CDR3aa: CASSSGFSYEQYF
j_gene: TRBJ1-2; abundance: once; d_gene: NA; v_gene: TRBV5-4; CDR3nt: TGTGCCAGCACCCAAGGGTTCAACTATGGCTACACCTTC; CDR3aa: CASTQGFNYGYTF
j_gene: TRBJ2-1; abundance: NA; d_gene: NA; v_gene: TRBV7-9; CDR3nt: TGTGCCAGCAGCTGGGGCCTTTACAATGAGCAGTTCTTC; CDR3aa: CASSWGLYNEQFF
j_gene: TRBJ1-1; abundance: NA; d_gene: NA; v_gene: TRBV15; CDR3nt: TGTGCCACCAGCAGAGAAAGGGGAAAAAAGGGTGAAGCTTTCTTT; CDR3aa: CATSRERGKKGEAFF
j_gene: TRBJ2-3; abundance: NA; d_gene: TRBD2; v_gene: TRBV15; CDR3nt: TGTGCCACCAGCAGAGGTCCCAGCGGGAGGGCGACAGATACGCAGTATTTT; CDR3aa: CATSRGPSGRATDTQYF
j_gene: TRBJ2-3; abundance: NA; d_gene: NA; v_gene: TRBV6-6; CDR3nt: TGTGCCAGCAGTTACTCGGCGGGCCTCACAGATACGCAGTATTTT; CDR3aa: CASSYSAGLTDTQYF
j_gene: TRBJ2-3; abundance: NA; d_gene: TRBD2; v_gene: TRBV6-5; CDR3nt: TGTGCCAGCAGAGATAGCGGGAGAACGGATACGCAGTATTTT; CDR3aa: CASRDSGRTDTQYF
j_gene: TRBJ2-1; abundance: NA; d_gene: TRBD2; v_gene: TRBV6-5; CDR3nt: TGTGCCAGCAGTTACTCAAGGGACTATGACAATGAGCAGTTCTTC; CDR3aa: CASSYSRDYDNEQFF
j_gene: TRBJ2-3; abundance: NA; d_gene: NA; v_gene: TRBV28; CDR3nt: TGTGCCAGCAGTTACGTGGGGTCCACAGATACGCAGTATTTT; CDR3aa: CASSYVGSTDTQYF
j_gene: TRBJ1-1; abundance: NA; d_gene: NA; v_gene: TRBV6-1; CDR3nt: TGTGCCAGCAGTGACTACAGGGTAAACACTGAAGCTTTCTTT; CDR3aa: CASSDYRVNTEAFF
j_gene: TRBJ1-2; abundance: once; d_gene: NA; v_gene: TRBV6-1; CDR3nt: TGTGCCAGCAATGACTGGTATACTATGAAAAACTATGGCTACACCTTC; CDR3aa: CASNDWYTMKNYGYTF
j_gene: TRBJ1-1; abundance: NA; d_gene: TRBD1; v_gene: TRBV7-2; CDR3nt: TGTGCCAGCAGCTCCTCCGACAGGGGACCTGGGGAAGCTTTCTTT; CDR3aa: CASSSSDRGPGEAFF
j_gene: TRBJ2-7; abundance: NA; d_gene: NA; v_gene: TRBV28; CDR3nt: TGTGCCAGCAGTTTAGGGCAGCAGCAGTACTTC; CDR3aa: CASSLGQQQYF
j_gene: TRBJ2-2; abundance: once; d_gene: TRBD2; v_gene: TRBV9; CDR3nt: TGTGCCAGCAGCTTACGGACTAGCGGGAGTGCGGGCACCGGGGAGCTGTTTTTT; CDR3aa: CASSLRTSGSAGTGELFF
j_gene: TRBJ1-4; abundance: NA; d_gene: NA; v_gene: TRBV11-1; CDR3nt: TGTGCCAGCAGCTTTGGGCCGAAGTCTGAAAAACTGTTTTTT; CDR3aa: CASSFGPKSEKLFF
j_gene: TRBJ1-2; abundance: NA; d_gene: NA; v_gene: TRBV7-2; CDR3nt: TGTGCCAGCAGCTTCGCAGGCATTGGCTACACCTTC; CDR3aa: CASSFAGIGYTF
j_gene: TRBJ1-2; abundance: NA; d_gene: NA; v_gene: TRBV2; CDR3nt: TGTGCCAGCAGGGTGGAACAGGGAGCACGGGGCTACACCTTC; CDR3aa: CASRVEQGARGYTF
j_gene: TRBJ1-2; abundance: NA; d_gene: NA; v_gene: TRBV30; CDR3nt: TGTGCCTGGAGGGGCGGGGGGTTTCGCTATGGCTACACCTTC; CDR3aa: CAWRGGGFRYGYTF
j_gene: TRBJ2-1; abundance: NA; d_gene: NA; v_gene: TRBV18; CDR3nt: TGTGCCAGCTCACCGGTAGAGGGAAACAATGAGCAGTTCTTC; CDR3aa: CASSPVEGNNEQFF
j_gene: TRBJ1-2; abundance: NA; d_gene: NA; v_gene: TRBV5-1; CDR3nt: TGCGCCAGCAGCTTCCTCCTGGGTCAGGCATATGGCTACACCTTC; CDR3aa: CASSFLLGQAYGYTF
j_gene: TRBJ2-7; abundance: NA; d_gene: NA; v_gene: TRBV5-4; CDR3nt: TGTGCCAGCAGCTCCCGACTTTCTTCAAGAGCCGAGCAGTACTTC; CDR3aa: CASSSRLSSRAEQYF
j_gene: TRBJ2-7; abundance: NA; d_gene: TRBD2; v_gene: TRBV30; CDR3nt: TGTGCCTGGAACCACATGGGGGGGACCTACGAGCAGTACTTC; CDR3aa: CAWNHMGGTYEQYF
j_gene: TRBJ2-7; abundance: NA; d_gene: TRBD2; v_gene: TRBV7-9; CDR3nt: TGTGCCAGCAGCTTAGATGCCCGGGAGGGTCTCGAGCAGTACTTC; CDR3aa: CASSLDAREGLEQYF
j_gene: TRBJ1-1; abundance: NA; d_gene: NA; v_gene: TRBV30; CDR3nt: TGTGCCTGGAGTGTACAACAGGGCACTGAAGCTTTCTTT; CDR3aa: CAWSVQQGTEAFF
j_gene: TRBJ2-3; abundance: NA; d_gene: TRBD2; v_gene: TRBV15; CDR3nt: TGTGCCACCAGCAGAGATCCCATGACTAGCGCAGATACGCAGTATTTT; CDR3aa: CATSRDPMTSADTQYF
j_gene: TRBJ1-1; abundance: NA; d_gene: NA; v_gene: TRBV2; CDR3nt: TGTGCCAGCAGTGAAGACAGACGGGACACTGAAGCTTTCTTT; CDR3aa: CASSEDRRDTEAFF
j_gene: TRBJ1-1; abundance: NA; d_gene: NA; v_gene: TRBV5-4; CDR3nt: TGTGCCAGCAGCTCCCAAAGGCGACAGAACGCTGAAGCTTTCTTT; CDR3aa: CASSSQRRQNAEAFF
j_gene: TRBJ2-1; abundance: NA; d_gene: NA; v_gene: TRBV28; CDR3nt: TGTGCCAGCAGTTTCCCCAGGGAGAGCTCCTACAATGAGCAGTTCTTC; CDR3aa: CASSFPRESSYNEQFF
j_gene: TRBJ2-5; abundance: NA; d_gene: TRBD1; v_gene: TRBV19; CDR3nt: TGTGCCAGTAGTATAGCGGGGACAGGAATACAAGAGACCCAGTACTTC; CDR3aa: CASSIAGTGIQETQYF
j_gene: TRBJ2-7; abundance: NA; d_gene: NA; v_gene: TRBV19; CDR3nt: TGTGCCAGTAGTATATCAGGTGGCGGCTCCTACGAGCAGTACTTC; CDR3aa: CASSISGGGSYEQYF